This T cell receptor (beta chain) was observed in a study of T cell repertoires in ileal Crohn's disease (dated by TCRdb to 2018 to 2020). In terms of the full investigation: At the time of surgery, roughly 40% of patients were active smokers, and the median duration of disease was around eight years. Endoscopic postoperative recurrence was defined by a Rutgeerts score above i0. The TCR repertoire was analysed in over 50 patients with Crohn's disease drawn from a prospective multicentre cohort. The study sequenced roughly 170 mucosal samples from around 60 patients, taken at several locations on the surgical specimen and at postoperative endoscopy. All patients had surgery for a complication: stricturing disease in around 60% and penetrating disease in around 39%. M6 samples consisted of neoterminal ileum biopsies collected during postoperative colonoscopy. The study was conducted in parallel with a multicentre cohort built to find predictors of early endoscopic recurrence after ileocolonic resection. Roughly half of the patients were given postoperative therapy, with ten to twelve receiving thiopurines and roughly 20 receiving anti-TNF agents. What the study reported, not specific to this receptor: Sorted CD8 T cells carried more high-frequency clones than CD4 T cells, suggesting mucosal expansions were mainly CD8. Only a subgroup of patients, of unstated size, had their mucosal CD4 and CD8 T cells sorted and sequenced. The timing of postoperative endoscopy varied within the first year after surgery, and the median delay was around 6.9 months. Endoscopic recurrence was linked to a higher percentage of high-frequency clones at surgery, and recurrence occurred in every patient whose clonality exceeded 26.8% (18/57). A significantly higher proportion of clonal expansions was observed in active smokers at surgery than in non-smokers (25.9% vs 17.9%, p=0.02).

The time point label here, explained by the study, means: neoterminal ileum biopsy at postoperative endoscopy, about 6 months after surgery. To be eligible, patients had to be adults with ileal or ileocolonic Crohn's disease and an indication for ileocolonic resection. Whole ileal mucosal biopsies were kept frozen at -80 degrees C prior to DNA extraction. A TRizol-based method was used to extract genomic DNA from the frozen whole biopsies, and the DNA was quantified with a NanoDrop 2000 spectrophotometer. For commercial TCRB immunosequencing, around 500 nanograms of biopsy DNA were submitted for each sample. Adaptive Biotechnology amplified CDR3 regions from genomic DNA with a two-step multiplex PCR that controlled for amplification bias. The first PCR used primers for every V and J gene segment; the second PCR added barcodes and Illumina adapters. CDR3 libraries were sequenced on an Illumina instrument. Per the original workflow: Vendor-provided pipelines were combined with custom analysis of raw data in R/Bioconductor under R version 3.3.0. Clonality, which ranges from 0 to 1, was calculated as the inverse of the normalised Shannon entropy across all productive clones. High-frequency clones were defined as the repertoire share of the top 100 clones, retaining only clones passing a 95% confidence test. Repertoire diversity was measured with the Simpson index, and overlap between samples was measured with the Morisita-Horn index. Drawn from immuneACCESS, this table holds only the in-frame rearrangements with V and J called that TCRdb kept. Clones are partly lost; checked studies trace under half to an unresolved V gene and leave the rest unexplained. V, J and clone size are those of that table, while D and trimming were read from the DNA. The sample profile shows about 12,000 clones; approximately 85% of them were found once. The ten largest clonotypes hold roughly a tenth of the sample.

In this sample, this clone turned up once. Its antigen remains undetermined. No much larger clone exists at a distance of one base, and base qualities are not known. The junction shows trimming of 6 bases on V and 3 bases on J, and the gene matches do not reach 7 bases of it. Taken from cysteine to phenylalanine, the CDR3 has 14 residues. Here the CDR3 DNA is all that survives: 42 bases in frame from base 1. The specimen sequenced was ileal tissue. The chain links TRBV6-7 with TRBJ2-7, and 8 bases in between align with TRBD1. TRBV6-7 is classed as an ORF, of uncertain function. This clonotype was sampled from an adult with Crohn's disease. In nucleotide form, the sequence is TGTGCCAGCAGAACCGGGACAGGCGGCTACGAGCAGTACTTC. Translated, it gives CASRTGTGGYEQYF.